These 6 T cell receptor beta chains originate from one sample sequenced in a study of blood T cell repertoires in COVID-19. Profiled with immunoSEQ multiplex PCR; TCRdb holds only in-frame clones, not every one. Of around 16,000 clones in the sample, approximately 90% were seen once. The sample was peripheral blood. The receptors derive from a human donor in a cohort sampled during active COVID-19.

The chain has TRBV4-2 and TRBJ2-5, with D maybe TRBD2 (6 bases). The CDR3 is made up of 15 amino acids. Germline V lookup: CDR1 LGHNA, CDR2 YNFKEQ. V shed 1 base and J shed 2 bases, with 11 bases lying between them. CDR3 protein: CASSQVAEPQETQYF. CDR3 sequence (DNA): TGTGCCAGCAGCCAAGTAGCGGAACCGCAAGAGACCCAGTACTTC.

The chain couples TRBV6-2 or TRBV6-3 to TRBJ2-2; D unresolved. This CDR3 comprises 13 residues. The germline V and J ends were trimmed by 3 bases and 2 bases, with 4 bases remaining between them. Germline-derived CDR1 and CDR2 are MNHEY and SVGEGT. The CDR3 DNA is TGTGCCAGCAGTTATGTAAACACCGGGGAGCTGTTTTTT. Its translation: CASSYVNTGELFF.

CDR3 region: CASSPSDYGYTF. CDR3 bases: TGTGCCAGCTCACCGTCGGACTATGGCTACACCTTC. V and J are TRBV18 and TRBJ1-2; no clear D gene. Germline CDR1 reads KGHSH; CDR2 reads LQKENI. This CDR3 region has 12 residues. Between the trimmed V and J ends, which lost 3 bases and 3 bases, there was a span of 5 bases.

The chain joins TRBV11-2 to TRBJ2-3, with 8 bases lining up with TRBD2. This CDR3 spans 17 amino acids. CDR1 is SGHAT, CDR2 FQNNGV, per germline. The V and J ends lost 0 bases and 5 bases, in that order; junction bases with no gene match: 10. This chain's CDR3 is CASSLDLSGGPVDTQYF. CDR3 in DNA: TGTGCCAGCAGCTTAGATCTCTCGGGGGGGCCGGTAGATACGCAGTATTTT.

This clone appeared once. This chain uses TRBV6-5 with TRBJ2-6; weak D call: TRBD2 (6 bases). This CDR3 comprises 16 residues. Per the germline V gene, CDR1 is MNHEY and CDR2 is SVGAGI. V lost 1 base and J 4 bases, leaving 11 bases between the germline ends. The CDR3 protein is CASSYYGAGGANVLTF. The CDR3 nucleotides are TGTGCCAGCAGTTACTACGGGGCGGGAGGGGCCAACGTCCTGACTTTC.

The V and J genes are TRBV9 and TRBJ2-4, with TRBD1 matching over 8 bases. Germline V CDR1 and CDR2: SGDLS, YYNGEE. Trimming removed 2 bases from V and 8 bases from J; junction bases left unmatched: 12. CDR3 length: 16 residues. The CDR3 region is CASSVDFGQGRDIQYF. DNA for the CDR3: TGTGCCAGCAGCGTCGACTTCGGACAGGGAAGGGACATTCAGTACTTC.